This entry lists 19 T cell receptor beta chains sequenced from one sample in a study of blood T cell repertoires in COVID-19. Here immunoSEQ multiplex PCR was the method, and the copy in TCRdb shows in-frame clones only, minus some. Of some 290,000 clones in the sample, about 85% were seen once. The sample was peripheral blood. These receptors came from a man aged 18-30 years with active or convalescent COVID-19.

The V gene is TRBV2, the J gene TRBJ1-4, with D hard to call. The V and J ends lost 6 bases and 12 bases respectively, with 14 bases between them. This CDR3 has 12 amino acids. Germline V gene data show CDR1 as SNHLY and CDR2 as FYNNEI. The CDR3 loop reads CASRFIQEELFF. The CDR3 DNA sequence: TGTGCCAGCAGGTTCATTCAGGAAGAACTGTTTTTT.

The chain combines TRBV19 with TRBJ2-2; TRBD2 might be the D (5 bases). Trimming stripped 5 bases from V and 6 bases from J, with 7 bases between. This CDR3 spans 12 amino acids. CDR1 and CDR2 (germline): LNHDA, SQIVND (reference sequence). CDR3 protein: CASSEGAGELFF. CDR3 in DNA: TGTGCCAGTAGTGAGGGAGCCGGGGAGCTGTTTTTT.

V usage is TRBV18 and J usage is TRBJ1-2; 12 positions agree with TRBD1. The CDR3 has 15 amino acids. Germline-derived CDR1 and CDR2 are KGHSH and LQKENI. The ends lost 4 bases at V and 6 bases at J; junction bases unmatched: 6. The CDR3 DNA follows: TGTGCCAGCTCACTTGGGACAGGGGGCAATGATGGCTACACCTTC. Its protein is CASSLGTGGNDGYTF. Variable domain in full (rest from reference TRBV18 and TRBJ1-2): NAGVMQNPRHLVRRRGQEARLRCSPMKGHSHVYWYRQLPEEGLKFMVYLQKENIIDESGMPKERFSAEFPKEGPSILRIQQVVRGDSAAYFCASSLGTGGNDGYTFGSGTRLTVV.

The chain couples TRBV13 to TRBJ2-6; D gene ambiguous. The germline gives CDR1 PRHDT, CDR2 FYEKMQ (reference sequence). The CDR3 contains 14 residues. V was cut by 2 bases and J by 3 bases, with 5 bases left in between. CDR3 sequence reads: CASSLSRGANVLTF. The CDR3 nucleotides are TGTGCCAGCAGCTTATCCCGTGGGGCCAACGTCCTGACTTTC.

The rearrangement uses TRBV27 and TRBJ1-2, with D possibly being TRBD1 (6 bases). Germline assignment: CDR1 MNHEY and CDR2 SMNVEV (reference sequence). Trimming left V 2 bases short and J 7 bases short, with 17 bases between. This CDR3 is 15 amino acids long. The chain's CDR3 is CASSLSGGAKLGYTF. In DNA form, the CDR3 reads TGTGCCAGCAGTTTAAGTGGGGGCGCAAAGCTTGGCTACACCTTC.

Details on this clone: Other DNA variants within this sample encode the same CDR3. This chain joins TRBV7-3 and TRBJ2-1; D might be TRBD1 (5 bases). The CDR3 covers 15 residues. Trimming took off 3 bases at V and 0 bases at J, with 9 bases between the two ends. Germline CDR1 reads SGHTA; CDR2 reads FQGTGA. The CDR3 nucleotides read TGTGCCAGCAGCTTGGGGCAGGGCTCCTACAATGAGCAGTTCTTC. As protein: CASSLGQGSYNEQFF.

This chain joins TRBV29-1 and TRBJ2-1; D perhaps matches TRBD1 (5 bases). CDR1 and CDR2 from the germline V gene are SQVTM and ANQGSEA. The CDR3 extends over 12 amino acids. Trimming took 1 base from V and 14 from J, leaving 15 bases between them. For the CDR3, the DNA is TGCAGCGTTGAAGTCACGGGCAGGGTAGAGTTCTTC. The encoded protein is CSVEVTGRVEFF.

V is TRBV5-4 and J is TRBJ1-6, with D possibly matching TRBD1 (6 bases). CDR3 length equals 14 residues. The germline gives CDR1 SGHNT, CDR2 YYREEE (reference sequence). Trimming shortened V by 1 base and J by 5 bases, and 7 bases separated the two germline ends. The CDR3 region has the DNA TGTGCCAGCAGCTTGACAGGGAATAATTCACCCCTCCACTTT. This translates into CASSLTGNNSPLHF.

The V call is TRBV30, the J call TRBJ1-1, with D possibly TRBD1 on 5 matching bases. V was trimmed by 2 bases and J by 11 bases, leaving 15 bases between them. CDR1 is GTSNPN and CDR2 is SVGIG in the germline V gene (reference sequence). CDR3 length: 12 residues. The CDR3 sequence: CAWSRQGVDAFF. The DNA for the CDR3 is TGTGCCTGGAGTCGGCAGGGTGTGGATGCTTTCTTT.

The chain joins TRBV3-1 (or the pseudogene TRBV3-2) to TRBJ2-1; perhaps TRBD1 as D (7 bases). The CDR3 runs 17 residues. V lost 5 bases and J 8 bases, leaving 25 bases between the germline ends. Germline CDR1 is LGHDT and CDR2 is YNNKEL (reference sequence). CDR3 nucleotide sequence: TGTGCCAGCAGCGCAAGGAGGGGGCCCCCACGAAGGGATGAGCAGTTCTTC. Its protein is CASSARRGPPRRDEQFF.

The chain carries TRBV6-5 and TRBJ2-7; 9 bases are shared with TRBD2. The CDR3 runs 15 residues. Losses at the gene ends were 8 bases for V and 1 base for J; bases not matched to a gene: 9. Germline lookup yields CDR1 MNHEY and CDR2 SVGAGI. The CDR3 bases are TGTGCCAGCTCTAAAATAGCGGGAGATTCCTACGAGCAGTACTTC. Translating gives CASSKIAGDSYEQYF.

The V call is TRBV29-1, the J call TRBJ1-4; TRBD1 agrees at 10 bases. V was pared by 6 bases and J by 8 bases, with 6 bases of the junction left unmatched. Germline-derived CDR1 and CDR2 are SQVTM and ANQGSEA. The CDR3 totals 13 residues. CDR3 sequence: CSVTGGGKEKLFF. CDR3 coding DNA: TGCAGCGTGACAGGGGGCGGAAAAGAAAAACTGTTTTTT. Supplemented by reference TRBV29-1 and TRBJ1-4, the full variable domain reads SAVISQKPSRDICQRGTSLTIQCQVDSQVTMMFWYRQQPGQSLTLIATANQGSEATYESGFVIDKFPISRPNLTFSTLTVSNMSPEDSSIYLCSVTGGGKEKLFFGSGTQLSVL.

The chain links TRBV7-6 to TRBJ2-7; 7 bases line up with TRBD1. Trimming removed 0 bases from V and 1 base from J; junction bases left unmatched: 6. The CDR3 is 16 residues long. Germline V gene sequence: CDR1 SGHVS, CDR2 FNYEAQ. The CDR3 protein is CASSLAPGQKSYEQYF. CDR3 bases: TGTGCCAGCAGCTTAGCTCCGGGACAGAAATCCTACGAGCAGTACTTC. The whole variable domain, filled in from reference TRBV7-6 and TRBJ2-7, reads GAGVSQSPRYKVTKRGQDVALRCDPISGHVSLYWYRQALGQGPEFLTYFNYEAQQDKSGLPNDRFSAERPEGSISTLTIQRTEQRDSAMYRCASSLAPGQKSYEQYFGPGTRLTVT.

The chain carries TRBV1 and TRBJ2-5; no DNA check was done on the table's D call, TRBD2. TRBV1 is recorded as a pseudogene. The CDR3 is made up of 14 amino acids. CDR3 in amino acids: CTSSRGGWEETQYF. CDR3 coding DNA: TGCACCAGCAGCCGAGGCGGTTGGGAAGAGACCCAGTACTTC.

CDR3 sequence: CASSPRIAGYTAKNIQYF. The CDR3 DNA is TGTGCCAGCTCACCACGGATAGCGGGATATACGGCCAAAAACATTCAGTACTTC. The chain uses TRBV18 and TRBJ2-4; 8 nucleotides agree with TRBD2. Germline V gene data show CDR1 as KGHSH and CDR2 as LQKENI. Trimming at V came to 1 base and at J to 1 base, leaving 9 bases not matched to a gene. There are 18 residues in the CDR3.

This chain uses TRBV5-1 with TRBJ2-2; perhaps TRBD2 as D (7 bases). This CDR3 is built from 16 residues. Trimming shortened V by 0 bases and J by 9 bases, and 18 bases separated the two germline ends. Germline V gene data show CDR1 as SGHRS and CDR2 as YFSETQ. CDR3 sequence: CASSLAWGGKSRELFF. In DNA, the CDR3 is TGCGCCAGCAGCTTGGCCTGGGGGGGCAAAAGCCGGGAGCTGTTTTTT.

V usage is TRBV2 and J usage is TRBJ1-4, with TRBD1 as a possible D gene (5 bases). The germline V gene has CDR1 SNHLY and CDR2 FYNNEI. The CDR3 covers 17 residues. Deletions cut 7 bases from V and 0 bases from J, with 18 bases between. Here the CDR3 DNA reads TGTGCCAGCACGGGCAGGGCCTTCCTTGCAACTAATGAAAAACTGTTTTTT. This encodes CASTGRAFLATNEKLFF.

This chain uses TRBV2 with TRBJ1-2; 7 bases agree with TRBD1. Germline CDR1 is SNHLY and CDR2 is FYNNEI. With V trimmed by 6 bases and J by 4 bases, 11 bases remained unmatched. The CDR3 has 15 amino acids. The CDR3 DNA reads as TGTGCCAGCAGCCCGGGACAGAGCTTATTCTATGGCTACACCTTC. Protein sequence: CASSPGQSLFYGYTF.

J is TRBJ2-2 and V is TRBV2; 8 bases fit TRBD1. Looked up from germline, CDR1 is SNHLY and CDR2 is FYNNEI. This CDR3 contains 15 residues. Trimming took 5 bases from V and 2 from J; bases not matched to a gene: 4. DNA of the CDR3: TGTGCCAGCAGTCTAGACAGGGGTAACACCGGGGAGCTGTTTTTT. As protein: CASSLDRGNTGELFF. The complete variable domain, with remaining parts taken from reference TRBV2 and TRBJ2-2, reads EPEVTQTPSHQVTQMGQEVILRCVPISNHLYFYWYRQILGQKVEFLVSFYNNEISEKSEIFDDQFSVERPDGSNFTLKIRSTKLEDSAMYFCASSLDRGNTGELFFGEGSRLTVL.